A selection of T cell receptor beta chains follows, all from one sample in a study of T cell responses to AZD1222 COVID-19 vaccine. TCRdb's copy holds only in-frame clones and misses some; the assay was immunoSEQ multiplex PCR. Among about 120,000 clones listed, 70% to 90% were seen once. The sample consisted of peripheral blood, taken on day 0 of AZD1222 vaccination. The receptors were sampled from an adult in good health. Both conserved end residues are part of each CDR3. A D gene is named only where the DNA matches it firmly. A row's size may be missing; if present it is once, few, many or a size class.

v_gene	d_gene	j_gene	abundance	CDR3aa	CDR3nt
TRBV12-5	TRBD1	TRBJ1-1	.	CASGLASGTGSTEAFF	TGTGCTAGTGGTTTGGCCTCCGGGACAGGGAGTACCGAAGCTTTCTTT
TRBV15	.	TRBJ2-3	.	CATSRGDLTDTQYF	TGTGCCACCAGCAGAGGGGACTTGACAGATACGCAGTATTTT
TRBV6-1	.	TRBJ1-3	.	CASSDGRTFSGNTIYF	TGTGCCAGCAGTGACGGCAGGACCTTCTCTGGAAACACCATATATTTT
TRBV2	TRBD1	TRBJ1-2	.	CASSRERSGGASNGYTF	TGTGCCAGCAGTCGAGAAAGATCAGGGGGCGCTTCCAATGGCTACACCTTC
TRBV3-1/TRBV3-2	.	TRBJ2-3	.	CASSQGLDSHTDTQYF	TGTGCCAGCAGCCAAGGACTGGACTCCCACACAGATACGCAGTATTTT
TRBV19	TRBD1	TRBJ1-1	once	CATLNRGGTTEAFF	TGTGCCACCCTCAACAGGGGAGGGACGACTGAAGCTTTCTTT
TRBV6-1	.	TRBJ1-2	.	CASSEDRVWSYTF	TGTGCCAGCAGTGAAGACCGCGTTTGGAGCTACACCTTC
TRBV3-1/TRBV3-2	.	TRBJ2-5	.	CASSPPAGTQYF	TGTGCCAGCAGCCCGCCGGCGGGGACCCAGTACTTC
TRBV7-6	TRBD2	TRBJ2-7	.	CASSPLRGESNLGEQYF	TGTGCCAGCAGCCCTTTACGGGGGGAATCCAACCTGGGCGAGCAGTACTTC
TRBV18	.	TRBJ1-2	.	CASSPPGPADGYTF	TGTGCCAGCTCACCACCCGGGCCGGCGGATGGCTACACCTTC
TRBV19	.	TRBJ1-5	.	CASSLLGDSNQPQHF	TGTGCCAGTAGTCTCTTGGGGGATAGCAATCAGCCCCAGCATTTT
TRBV9	.	TRBJ2-1	.	CASSVLVRFF	TGTGCCAGCAGCGTACTAGTTCGGTTCTTC
TRBV28	.	TRBJ2-1	.	CASSEVAHLYNEQFF	TGTGCCAGCAGCGAGGTGGCTCACCTTTACAATGAGCAGTTCTTC
TRBV7-9	TRBD2	TRBJ2-3	.	CASSFGGGPRTDTQYF	TGTGCCAGCAGCTTTGGCGGGGGACCTCGCACAGATACGCAGTATTTT
TRBV2	.	TRBJ2-3	few	CASSQMGRGWTDTQYF	TGTGCCAGCAGCCAGATGGGCAGGGGTTGGACAGATACGCAGTATTTT
TRBV2	.	TRBJ2-7	.	CASSVQQAKGYEQYF	TGTGCCAGCAGTGTACAACAAGCTAAGGGTTACGAGCAGTACTTC
TRBV29-1	.	TRBJ1-5	.	CSVKNISGGRRSNQPQHF	TGCAGCGTGAAAAACATCTCGGGGGGGCGTAGAAGCAATCAGCCCCAGCATTTT
TRBV6-2/TRBV6-3	TRBD1	TRBJ1-5	.	CASSYSRTGWHF	TGTGCCAGCAGTTACTCGAGGACAGGCTGGCATTTT
TRBV28	TRBD1	TRBJ1-2	.	CASGQAGGGGYTF	TGTGCCAGCGGACAGGCAGGGGGCGGGGGCTACACCTTC
TRBV7-9	TRBD1	TRBJ2-3	once	CASSLIQGVTDTQYF	TGTGCCAGCAGCTTAATCCAGGGGGTAACAGATACGCAGTATTTT
TRBV7-3	TRBD1	TRBJ1-2	.	CASSLKGGTARTLYGYTF	TGTGCCAGCAGCTTAAAAGGGGGGACAGCGCGTACCCTCTATGGCTACACCTTC
TRBV28	.	TRBJ2-2	.	CASSPAGGELFF	TGTGCCAGCAGCCCCGCGGGGGGGGAGCTGTTTTTT
TRBV12-3/TRBV12-4	.	TRBJ1-2	once	CASSDYYGYTF	TGTGCCAGCAGCGATTACTATGGCTACACCTTC
TRBV6-5	.	TRBJ1-1	.	CASRKGPEAFF	TGTGCCAGCAGAAAAGGCCCTGAAGCTTTCTTT
TRBV5-5	.	TRBJ1-4	.	CASSFIQGLEGEKLFF	TGTGCCAGCAGCTTCATCCAGGGCCTAGAGGGTGAAAAACTGTTTTTT
TRBV6-5	.	TRBJ1-2	.	CASSYLSSTTNYGYTF	TGTGCCAGCAGTTACCTAAGTAGCACCACTAACTATGGCTACACCTTC
TRBV10-1	TRBD2	TRBJ2-7	.	CASSDPRGGLAYGEQYF	TGCGCCAGCAGTGACCCCCGGGGGGGACTAGCGTATGGCGAGCAGTACTTC
TRBV20-1	TRBD1	TRBJ1-6	.	CSASSRGYNSPLHF	TGCAGTGCTAGTTCCAGGGGGTATAATTCACCCCTCCACTTT
TRBV3-1/TRBV3-2	.	TRBJ1-1	.	CASSPQGVRAFF	TGTGCCAGCAGCCCACAGGGAGTGAGAGCTTTCTTT
TRBV25-1	.	TRBJ2-1	.	CASSHRKWQFF	TGTGCCAGCAGTCACAGGAAGTGGCAGTTCTTC
TRBV5-1	TRBD1	TRBJ1-2	.	CASKLVPTGDYGYTF	TGCGCCAGCAAGCTTGTCCCGACAGGGGACTATGGCTACACCTTC
TRBV2	TRBD1	TRBJ2-1	.	CASRDPDRAYNEQFF	TGTGCCAGCCGAGACCCGGACAGGGCATACAATGAGCAGTTCTTC
TRBV25-1	.	TRBJ1-6	.	CASSDRDESPLHF	TGTGCCAGCAGTGATAGGGATGAGTCACCCCTCCACTTT
TRBV2	TRBD1	TRBJ1-2	.	CASSEFLVGQGARYGYTF	TGTGCCAGCAGTGAATTTTTAGTCGGACAGGGGGCTAGGTATGGCTACACCTTC
TRBV28	TRBD1	TRBJ2-4	.	CASSSRTGGINIQYF	TGTGCCAGCAGTTCCCGGACAGGGGGCATAAACATTCAGTACTTC
TRBV7-8	.	TRBJ1-5	.	CASSLAQQGLSNQPQHF	TGTGCCAGCAGCTTAGCCCAACAGGGTTTGAGCAATCAGCCCCAGCATTTT
TRBV2	.	TRBJ2-7	.	CASRTPGTLPYEQYF	TGTGCCAGCAGAACCCCCGGGACTCTTCCCTACGAGCAGTACTTC
TRBV5-1	.	TRBJ1-1	.	CASSLILNTEAFF	TGCGCCAGCAGCTTGATTTTAAACACTGAAGCTTTCTTT
TRBV2	.	TRBJ1-5	.	CASTGDSNQPQHF	TGTGCCAGCACGGGGGATAGCAATCAGCCCCAGCATTTT
TRBV6-6	TRBD1	TRBJ1-5	.	CASSYPQGQRHF	TGTGCCAGCAGTTACCCGCAGGGACAGCGGCATTTT
TRBV12-5	.	TRBJ1-5	.	CASGLPGTNNQPQHF	TGTGCTAGTGGTCTACCCGGGACTAACAATCAGCCCCAGCATTTT
TRBV7-7	.	TRBJ2-3	.	CASSLGSFSDTQYF	TGTGCTAGCAGCTTAGGGTCTTTCTCAGATACGCAGTATTTT
TRBV5-1	.	TRBJ2-3	.	CASSLPASTDTQYF	TGCGCCAGCAGCTTACCAGCAAGCACAGATACGCAGTATTTT
TRBV7-9	TRBD2	TRBJ2-1	.	CASSLLAGGLNEQFF	TGTGCCAGCAGCTTACTAGCGGGGGGTCTGAATGAGCAGTTCTTC
TRBV5-1	TRBD2	TRBJ2-1	.	CASSGIAGGYNEQFF	TGCGCCAGCAGCGGAATAGCGGGGGGCTACAATGAGCAGTTCTTC
TRBV5-1	TRBD1	TRBJ2-5	.	CASSSGTVGETQYF	TGCGCCAGCAGCTCCGGGACAGTCGGAGAGACCCAGTACTTC
TRBV11-2	TRBD2	TRBJ2-1	once	CASSPGTSGISYNEQFF	TGTGCCAGCAGCCCCGGGACTAGCGGTATCTCCTACAATGAGCAGTTCTTC